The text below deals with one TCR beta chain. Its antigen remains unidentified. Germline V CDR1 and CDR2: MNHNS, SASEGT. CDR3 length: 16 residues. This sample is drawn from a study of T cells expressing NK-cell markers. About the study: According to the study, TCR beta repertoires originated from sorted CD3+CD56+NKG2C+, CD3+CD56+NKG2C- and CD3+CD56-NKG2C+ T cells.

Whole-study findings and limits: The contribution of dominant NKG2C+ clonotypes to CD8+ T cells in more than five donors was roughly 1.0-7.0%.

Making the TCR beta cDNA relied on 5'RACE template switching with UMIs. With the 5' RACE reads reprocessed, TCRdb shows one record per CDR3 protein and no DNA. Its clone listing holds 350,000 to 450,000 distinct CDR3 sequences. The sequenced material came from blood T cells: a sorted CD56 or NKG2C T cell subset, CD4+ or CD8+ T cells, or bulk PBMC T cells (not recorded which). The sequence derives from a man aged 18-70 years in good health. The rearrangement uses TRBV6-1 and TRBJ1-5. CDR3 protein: CASSDYEGRSNQPQHF.